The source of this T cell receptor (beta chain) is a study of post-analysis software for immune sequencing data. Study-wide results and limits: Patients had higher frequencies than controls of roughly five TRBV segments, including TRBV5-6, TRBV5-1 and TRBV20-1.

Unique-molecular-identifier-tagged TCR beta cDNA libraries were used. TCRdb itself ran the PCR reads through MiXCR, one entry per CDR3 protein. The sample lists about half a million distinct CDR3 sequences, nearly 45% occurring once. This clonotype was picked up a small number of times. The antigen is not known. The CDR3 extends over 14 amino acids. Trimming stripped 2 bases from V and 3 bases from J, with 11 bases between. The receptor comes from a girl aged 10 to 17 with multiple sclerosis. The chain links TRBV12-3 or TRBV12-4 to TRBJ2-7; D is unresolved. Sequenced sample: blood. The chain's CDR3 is CASSLIYSYYEQYF. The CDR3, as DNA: TGTGCCAGCAGTTTAATTTACAGCTACTACGAGCAGTACTTC.